The clone carrying this T cell receptor (beta chain) was detected only once. The target antigen is unknown. The entry originates in a study of OX40 agonist ivuxolimab in advanced cancers. Looked up from germline, CDR1 is MNHNY and CDR2 is SVGAGI (reference sequence). J lost 7 bases, V lost 6 bases, and 13 bases had no gene match. The CDR3 extends over 16 amino acids. The data were produced by immunoSEQ multiplex PCR, yet TCRdb's version contains in-frame clones alone and is incomplete. The sample comprises about 9,000 clones, about 66% of which are singletons, and about 40% rests with the top ten. Sampling times: baseline, cycle 4 day 1, cycle 7 day 1. Points from the study as a whole: Not determined was the antigen specificity of the expanded peripheral T cells.

The V gene is TRBV6-6, the J gene TRBJ2-1, with 9 nucleotides matching TRBD2. Here the sequenced sample was CD4+ or CD8+ T cells sorted from blood, taken in a trial of the OX40 agonist ivuxolimab. The clonotype originates from an adult with an advanced solid tumor such as melanoma, head and neck, liver or kidney cancer. The CDR3 nucleotides are TGTGCCAGCAGCTGGACTAGCGAGGGCACACGGAATGAGCAGTTCTTC. It encodes CASSWTSEGTRNEQFF.